This is a list of T cell receptor beta chains from one sample in a study of shared clonotypes between healthy human individuals. Method: immunoSEQ multiplex PCR; TCRdb's copy keeps in-frame clones and lacks some. The sample lists about 2 million clones, roughly 95% occurring once. Sequenced: naive CD8+ T cells sorted from blood. The receptors come from a young man in good health. Both conserved end residues are part of each CDR3. D genes are given only for firm matches. Rows give clone size only sometimes, using once, few, many, or a class for an expanded clone.

>-|once|13|TRBJ2-7|TRBV27
CASKNQGRNEQYF
TGTGCCAGTAAAAACCAGGGGAGGAACGAGCAGTACTTC
>-|-|16|TRBJ1-1|TRBV13
CASSLGAGAEGTEAFF
TGTGCCAGCAGCTTAGGTGCGGGGGCTGAGGGCACTGAAGCTTTCTTT
>TRBD2|once|19|TRBJ2-3|TRBV11-2
CASSLGFRLAGVGTDTQYF
TGTGCCAGCAGCTTAGGGTTTAGGCTAGCGGGAGTCGGCACAGATACGCAGTATTTT
>TRBD1|-|14|TRBJ2-7|TRBV27
CASRGQGGNHEQYF
TGTGCCAGCAGGGGACAGGGGGGTAATCACGAGCAGTACTTC
>TRBD2|-|16|TRBJ2-7|TRBV7-9
CASSLHPSGPLAEQYF
TGTGCCAGCAGCTTACATCCTAGCGGTCCCTTGGCCGAGCAGTACTTC
>TRBD2|-|14|TRBJ2-7|TRBV7-9
CASSDSGSAYEQYF
TGTGCCAGCAGCGATAGCGGGAGTGCCTACGAGCAGTACTTC
>-|-|13|TRBJ2-1|TRBV5-6
CASTTWGGNEQFF
TGTGCCAGCACCACCTGGGGAGGTAATGAGCAGTTCTTC
>-|-|12|TRBJ2-1|TRBV7-2
CASSSRPDEQFF
TGTGCCAGCAGCTCAAGACCGGATGAGCAGTTCTTC
>-|few|14|TRBJ1-1|TRBV4-2
CASSRAARDDEAFF
TGTGCCAGCAGCCGAGCGGCCAGGGATGATGAAGCTTTCTTT
>-|-|15|TRBJ1-6|TRBV19
CASSIIRDTNSPLHF
TGTGCCAGTAGTATCATCCGGGACACCAATTCACCCCTCCACTTT
>TRBD2|-|14|TRBJ2-1|TRBV7-9
CASSSIRTSDEQFF
TGTGCCAGCAGCTCCATTCGGACTAGCGACGAGCAGTTCTTC
>-|-|14|TRBJ2-3|TRBV10-3
CAITDSISTDTQYF
TGTGCCATCACTGATTCTATAAGCACAGATACGCAGTATTTT
>TRBD2|-|15|TRBJ2-1|TRBV2
CASSEGREGNNEQFF
TGTGCCAGCAGTGAGGGGCGGGAGGGAAACAATGAGCAGTTCTTC
>-|-|15|TRBJ2-1|TRBV9
CASSVVPGSYNEQFF
TGTGCCAGCAGCGTAGTTCCAGGGTCGTACAATGAGCAGTTCTTC
>-|-|13|TRBJ1-2|TRBV4-1
CASSQDAGYGYTF
TGCGCCAGCAGCCAAGATGCCGGATATGGCTACACCTTC
>TRBD2|-|15|TRBJ2-1|TRBV29-1
CSVESGGAGYNEQFF
TGCAGCGTTGAATCGGGGGGAGCGGGTTACAATGAGCAGTTCTTC
>-|-|13|TRBJ2-1|TRBV13
CASSLGRQDEQFF
TGTGCCAGCAGCTTAGGCCGTCAGGATGAGCAGTTCTTC
>TRBD1|-|14|TRBJ2-7|TRBV28
CASSFVGRQGEQYF
TGTGCCAGCAGTTTCGTCGGGAGACAGGGGGAGCAGTACTTC
>TRBD1|once|14|TRBJ2-7|TRBV18
CASSPGQGAFEQYF
TGTGCCAGCTCACCAGGACAGGGGGCTTTCGAGCAGTACTTC
>-|-|17|TRBJ2-1|TRBV11-2
CASSLEGGPSSYNEQFF
TGTGCCAGCAGCTTAGAGGGGGGCCCAAGCTCCTACAATGAGCAGTTCTTC
>-|-|14|TRBJ1-2|TRBV7-9
CASSEGGGIKGYTF
TGTGCCAGCAGCGAGGGTGGGGGAATAAAGGGCTACACCTTC
>TRBD1|once|14|TRBJ1-5|TRBV28
CASSLLTGHQPQHF
TGTGCCAGCAGTTTATTGACAGGGCATCAGCCCCAGCATTTT
>-|once|17|TRBJ1-5|TRBV27
CASSLYGEGWGNQPQHF
TGTGCCAGCAGTTTATATGGGGAGGGGTGGGGCAATCAGCCCCAGCATTTT
>-|-|16|TRBJ1-4|TRBV4-1
CASSQEARSVHEKLFF
TGCGCCAGCAGCCAAGAGGCCCGCTCCGTGCATGAAAAACTGTTTTTT
>TRBD2|once|15|TRBJ2-7|TRBV11-2
CASSFSASGDYEQYF
TGTGCCAGCAGCTTCTCGGCTAGCGGGGACTACGAGCAGTACTTC
>-|-|13|TRBJ2-7|TRBV19
CASSPGSTYEQYF
TGTGCCAGTAGTCCCGGCAGTACCTACGAGCAGTACTTC
>-|once|15|TRBJ1-6|TRBV9
CASSVGDRAISPLHF
TGTGCCAGCAGCGTAGGGGACCGTGCAATCTCACCCCTCCACTTT